This entry describes one T cell receptor (beta chain). Sequencing used immunoSEQ multiplex PCR; TCRdb keeps in-frame clones, though not all of them. Of about 98,000 clones listed, approximately 80% are singletons. The data were taken from a study of control samples from healthy donors and cancer patients. The V gene lost 2 bases and the J gene lost 7 bases, with 2 bases spanning the gap. Germline CDR1 and CDR2: SGHAT and FQNNGV. The CDR3 spans 11 residues. The receptor comes from a woman aged 25 to 39 in good health. The chain links TRBV11-2 to TRBJ2-2, with no clear D. Input material: blood. CDR3 region: CASSLYGELFF. CDR3 bases: TGTGCCAGCAGCTTATACGGGGAGCTGTTTTTT. The whole variable domain, remainder taken from reference TRBV11-2 and TRBJ2-2, is EAGVAQSPRYKIIEKRQSVAFWCNPISGHATLYWYQQILGQGPKLLIQFQNNGVVDDSQLPKDRFSAERLKGVDSTLKIQPAKLEDSAVYLCASSLYGELFFGEGSRLTVL.